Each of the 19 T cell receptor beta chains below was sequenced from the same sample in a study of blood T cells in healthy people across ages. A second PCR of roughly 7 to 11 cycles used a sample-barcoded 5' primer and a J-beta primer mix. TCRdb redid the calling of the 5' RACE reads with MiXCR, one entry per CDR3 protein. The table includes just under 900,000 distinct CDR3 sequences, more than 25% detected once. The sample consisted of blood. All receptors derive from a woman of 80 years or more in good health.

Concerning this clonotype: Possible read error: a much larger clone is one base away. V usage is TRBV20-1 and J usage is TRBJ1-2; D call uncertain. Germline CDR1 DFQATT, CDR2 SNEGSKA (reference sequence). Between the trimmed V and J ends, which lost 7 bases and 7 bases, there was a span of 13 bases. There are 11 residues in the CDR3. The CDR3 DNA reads TGCAGTGTTAGTTTTCTGACTGGCTACACCTTC. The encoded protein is CSVSFLTGYTF.

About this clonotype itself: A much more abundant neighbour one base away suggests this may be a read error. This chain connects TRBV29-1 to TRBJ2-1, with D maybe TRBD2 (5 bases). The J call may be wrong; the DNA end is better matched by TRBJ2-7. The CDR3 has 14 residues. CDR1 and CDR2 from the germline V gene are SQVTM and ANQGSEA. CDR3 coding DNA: TGCAGCGTTGAAAGTAGGGAGCCCTACAATGAGCAGTACTTC. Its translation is CSVESREPYNEQYF.

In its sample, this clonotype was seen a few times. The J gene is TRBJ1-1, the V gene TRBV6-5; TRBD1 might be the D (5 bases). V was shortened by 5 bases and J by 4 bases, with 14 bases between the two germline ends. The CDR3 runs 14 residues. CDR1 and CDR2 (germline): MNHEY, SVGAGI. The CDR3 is CASSATALRTEAFF. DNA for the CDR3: TGTGCCAGCAGTGCGACAGCCTTACGCACTGAAGCTTTCTTT.

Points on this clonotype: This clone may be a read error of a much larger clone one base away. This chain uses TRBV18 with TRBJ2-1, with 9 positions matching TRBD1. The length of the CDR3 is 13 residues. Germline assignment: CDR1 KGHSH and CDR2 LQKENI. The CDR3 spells CASSRGQGIEQVF. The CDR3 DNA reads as TGTGCCAGCTCACGCGGACAGGGGATTGAGCAGGTCTTC.

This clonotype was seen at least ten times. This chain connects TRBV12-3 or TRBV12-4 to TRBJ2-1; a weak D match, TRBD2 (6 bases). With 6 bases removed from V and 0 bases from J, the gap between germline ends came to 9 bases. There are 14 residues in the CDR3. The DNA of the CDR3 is TGTGCCAGCAGCGGGGGTATCTCCTACAATGAGCAGTTCTTC. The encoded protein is CASSGGISYNEQFF.

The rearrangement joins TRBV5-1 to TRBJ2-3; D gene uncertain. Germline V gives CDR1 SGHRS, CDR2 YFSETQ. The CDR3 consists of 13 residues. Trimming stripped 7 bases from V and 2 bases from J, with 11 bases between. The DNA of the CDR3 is TGCGCCAGCCGTAAAGAGGCCACAGATACGCAGTATTTT. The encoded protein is CASRKEATDTQYF.

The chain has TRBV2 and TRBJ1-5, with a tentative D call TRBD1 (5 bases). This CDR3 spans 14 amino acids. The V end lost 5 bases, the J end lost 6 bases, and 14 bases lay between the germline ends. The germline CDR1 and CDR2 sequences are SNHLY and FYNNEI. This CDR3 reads CASSMGGTSQPQHF. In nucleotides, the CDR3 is TGTGCCAGCAGTATGGGGGGGACCAGTCAGCCCCAGCATTTT.

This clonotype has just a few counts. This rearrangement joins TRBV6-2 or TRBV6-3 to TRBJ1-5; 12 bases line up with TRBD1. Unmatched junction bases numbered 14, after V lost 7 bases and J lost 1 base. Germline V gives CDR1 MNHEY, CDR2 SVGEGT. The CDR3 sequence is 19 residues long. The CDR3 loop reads CASTLTPGQGAWSNQPQHF. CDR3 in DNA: TGTGCCAGCACCCTTACGCCGGGACAGGGGGCGTGGAGCAATCAGCCCCAGCATTTT.

CDR3 bases: TGTGCCAGCCGCGCTGGGAAGGTCTATGGCTACACCTTC. This translates into CASRAGKVYGYTF. This chain links TRBV6-1 with TRBJ1-2; no definite D call. With 8 bases removed from V and 4 bases from J, the gap between germline ends came to 14 bases. The CDR3 is 13 amino acids. Looked up from germline, CDR1 is MNHNS and CDR2 is SASEGT.

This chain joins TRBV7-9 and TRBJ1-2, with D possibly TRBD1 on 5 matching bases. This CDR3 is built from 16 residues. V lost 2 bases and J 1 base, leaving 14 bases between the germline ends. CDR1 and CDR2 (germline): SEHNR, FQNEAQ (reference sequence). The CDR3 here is CASSLSNQGSNYGYTF. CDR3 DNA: TGTGCCAGCAGCTTATCTAATCAGGGCAGTAACTATGGCTACACCTTC.

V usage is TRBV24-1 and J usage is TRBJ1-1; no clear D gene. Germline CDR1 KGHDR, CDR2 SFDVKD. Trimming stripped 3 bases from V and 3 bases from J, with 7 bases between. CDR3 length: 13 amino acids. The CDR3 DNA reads TGTGCCACCAGTGATCCTGGGTACACTGAAGCTTTCTTT. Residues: CATSDPGYTEAFF.

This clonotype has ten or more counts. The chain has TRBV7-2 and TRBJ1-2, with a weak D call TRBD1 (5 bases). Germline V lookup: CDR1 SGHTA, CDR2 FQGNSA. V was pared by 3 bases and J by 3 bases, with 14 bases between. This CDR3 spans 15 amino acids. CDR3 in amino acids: CASSLGPGGYYGYTF. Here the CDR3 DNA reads TGTGCCAGCAGCTTGGGGCCCGGAGGTTACTATGGCTACACCTTC.

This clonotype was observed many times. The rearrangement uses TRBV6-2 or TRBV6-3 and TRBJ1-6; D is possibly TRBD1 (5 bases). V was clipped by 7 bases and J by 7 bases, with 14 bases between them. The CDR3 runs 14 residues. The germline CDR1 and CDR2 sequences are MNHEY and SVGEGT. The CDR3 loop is CASTTRGNNSPLHF. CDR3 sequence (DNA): TGTGCCAGCACTACCCGGGGCAACAATTCACCCCTCCACTTT.

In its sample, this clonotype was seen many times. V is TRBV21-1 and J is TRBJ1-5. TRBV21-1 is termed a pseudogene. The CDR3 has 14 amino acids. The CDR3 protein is CASSSGDSNQPQHF. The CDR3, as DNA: TGTGCCAGCAGCTCAGGAGATAGCAATCAGCCCCAGCATTTT.

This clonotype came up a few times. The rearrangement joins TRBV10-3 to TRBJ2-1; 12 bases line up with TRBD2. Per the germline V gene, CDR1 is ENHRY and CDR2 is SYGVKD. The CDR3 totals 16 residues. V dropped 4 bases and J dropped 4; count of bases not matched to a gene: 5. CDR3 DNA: TGTGCCATCAGTGGTTCCGGGACTAGCGGGTACAATGAGCAGTTCTTC. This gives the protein CAISGSGTSGYNEQFF.

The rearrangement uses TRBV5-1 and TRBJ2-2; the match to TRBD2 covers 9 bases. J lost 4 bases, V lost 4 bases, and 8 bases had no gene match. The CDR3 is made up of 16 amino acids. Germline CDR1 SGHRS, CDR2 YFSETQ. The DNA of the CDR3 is TGCGCCAGCAGCCCATCGCCAGCGGGGGGCACCGGGGAGCTGTTTTTT. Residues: CASSPSPAGGTGELFF.

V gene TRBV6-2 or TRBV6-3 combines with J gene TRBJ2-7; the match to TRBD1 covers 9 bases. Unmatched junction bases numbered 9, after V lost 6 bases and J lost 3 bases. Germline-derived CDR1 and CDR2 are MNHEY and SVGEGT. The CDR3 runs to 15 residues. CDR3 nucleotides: TGTGCCAGCAGGAAGGGACAGGGTAGCAACTACGAGCAGTACTTC. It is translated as CASRKGQGSNYEQYF.

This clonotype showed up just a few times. The DNA of the CDR3 is TGTGCCTGGAGTGTCCGGACAGGGCCCCCCGGGGAGCTGTTTTTT. Translation gives CAWSVRTGPPGELFF. This chain joins TRBV30 and TRBJ2-2; 8 bases fit TRBD1. The CDR3 covers 15 residues. V shed 0 bases, J shed 6 bases, and the junction held 6 bases outside the gene matches. Germline V gene data show CDR1 as GTSNPN and CDR2 as SVGIG (reference sequence).

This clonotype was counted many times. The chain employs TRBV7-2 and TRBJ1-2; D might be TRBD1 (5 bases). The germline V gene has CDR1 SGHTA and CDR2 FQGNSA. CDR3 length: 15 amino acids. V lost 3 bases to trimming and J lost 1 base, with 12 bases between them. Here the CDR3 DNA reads TGTGCCAGCAGCTTCGATGCAGGGATTAACTATGGCTACACCTTC. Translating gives CASSFDAGINYGYTF.